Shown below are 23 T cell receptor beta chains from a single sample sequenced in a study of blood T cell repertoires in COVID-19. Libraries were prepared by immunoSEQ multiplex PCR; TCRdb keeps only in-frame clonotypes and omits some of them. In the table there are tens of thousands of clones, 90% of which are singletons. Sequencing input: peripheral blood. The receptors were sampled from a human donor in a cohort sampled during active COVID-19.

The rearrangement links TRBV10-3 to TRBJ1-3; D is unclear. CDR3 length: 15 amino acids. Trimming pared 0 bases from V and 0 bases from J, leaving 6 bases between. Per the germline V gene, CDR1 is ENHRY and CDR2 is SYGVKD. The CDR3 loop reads CAISESARSGNTIYF. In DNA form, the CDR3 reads TGTGCCATCAGTGAGTCGGCCCGCTCTGGAAACACCATATATTTT.

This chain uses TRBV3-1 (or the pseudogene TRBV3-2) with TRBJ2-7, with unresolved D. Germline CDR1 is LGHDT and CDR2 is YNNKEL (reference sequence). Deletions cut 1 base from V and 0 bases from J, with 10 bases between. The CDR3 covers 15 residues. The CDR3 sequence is CASSQGAPSSYEQYF. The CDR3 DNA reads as TGTGCCAGCAGCCAAGGAGCGCCTAGCTCCTACGAGCAGTACTTC.

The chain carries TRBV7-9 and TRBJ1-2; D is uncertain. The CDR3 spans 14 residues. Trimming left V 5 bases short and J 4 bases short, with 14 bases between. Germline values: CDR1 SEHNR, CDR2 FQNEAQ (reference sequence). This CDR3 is CASSLPERVYGYTF. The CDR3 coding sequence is TGTGCCAGCAGCCTACCGGAGCGGGTCTATGGCTACACCTTC. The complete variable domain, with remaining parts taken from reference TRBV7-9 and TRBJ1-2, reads DTGVSQNPRHKITKRGQNVTFRCDPISEHNRLYWYRQTLGQGPEFLTYFQNEAQLEKSRLLSDRFSAERPKGSFSTLEIQRTEQGDSAMYLCASSLPERVYGYTFGSGTRLTVV.

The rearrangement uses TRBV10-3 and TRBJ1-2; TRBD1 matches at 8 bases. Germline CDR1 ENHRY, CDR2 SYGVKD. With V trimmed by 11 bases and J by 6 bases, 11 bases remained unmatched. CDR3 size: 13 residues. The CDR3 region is CASTGDSVHGYTF. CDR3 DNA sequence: TGTGCCTCGACAGGGGATAGCGTACATGGCTACACCTTC.

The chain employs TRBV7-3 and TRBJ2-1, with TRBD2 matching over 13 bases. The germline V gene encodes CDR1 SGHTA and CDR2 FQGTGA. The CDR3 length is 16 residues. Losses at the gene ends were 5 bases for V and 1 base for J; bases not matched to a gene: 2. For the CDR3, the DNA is TGTGCCAGCAGCCTGGGACTAGCGGGGTCCTACAATGAGCAGTTCTTC. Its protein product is CASSLGLAGSYNEQFF.

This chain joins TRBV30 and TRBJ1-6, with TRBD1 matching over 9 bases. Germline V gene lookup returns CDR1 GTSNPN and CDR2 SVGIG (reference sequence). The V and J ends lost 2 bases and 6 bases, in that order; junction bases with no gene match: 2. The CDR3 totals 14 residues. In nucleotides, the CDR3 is TGTGCCTGGAGTCGGGACAGGGTTAATTCACCCCTCCACTTT. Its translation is CAWSRDRVNSPLHF.

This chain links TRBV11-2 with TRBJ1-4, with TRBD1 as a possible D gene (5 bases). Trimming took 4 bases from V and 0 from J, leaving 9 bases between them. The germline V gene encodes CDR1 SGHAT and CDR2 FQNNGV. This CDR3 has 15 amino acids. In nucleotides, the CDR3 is TGTGCCAGCAGCTATGACAGTGCAACTAATGAAAAACTGTTTTTT. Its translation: CASSYDSATNEKLFF. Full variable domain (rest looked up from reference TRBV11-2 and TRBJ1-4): EAGVAQSPRYKIIEKRQSVAFWCNPISGHATLYWYQQILGQGPKLLIQFQNNGVVDDSQLPKDRFSAERLKGVDSTLKIQPAKLEDSAVYLCASSYDSATNEKLFFGSGTQLSVL.

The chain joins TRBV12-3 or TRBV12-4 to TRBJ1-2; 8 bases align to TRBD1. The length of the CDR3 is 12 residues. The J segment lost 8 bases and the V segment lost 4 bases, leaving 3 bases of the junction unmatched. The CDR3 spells CASSYSGGGYTF. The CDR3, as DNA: TGTGCCAGCAGTTACTCAGGGGGCGGCTACACCTTC.

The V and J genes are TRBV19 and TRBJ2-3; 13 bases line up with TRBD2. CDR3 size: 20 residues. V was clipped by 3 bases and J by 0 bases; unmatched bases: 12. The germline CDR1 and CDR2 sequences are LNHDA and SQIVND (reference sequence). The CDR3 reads CASSIARGLAGSSSTDTQYF. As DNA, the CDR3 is TGTGCCAGTAGTATTGCGCGGGGACTAGCGGGATCATCTAGCACAGATACGCAGTATTTT.

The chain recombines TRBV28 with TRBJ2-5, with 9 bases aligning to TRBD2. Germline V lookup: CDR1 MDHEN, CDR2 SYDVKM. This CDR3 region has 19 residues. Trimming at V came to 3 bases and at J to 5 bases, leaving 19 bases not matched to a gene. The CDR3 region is CASSFLDLAGIRHGETQYF. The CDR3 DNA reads TGTGCCAGCAGTTTTTTGGATCTAGCGGGAATACGGCATGGGGAGACCCAGTACTTC.

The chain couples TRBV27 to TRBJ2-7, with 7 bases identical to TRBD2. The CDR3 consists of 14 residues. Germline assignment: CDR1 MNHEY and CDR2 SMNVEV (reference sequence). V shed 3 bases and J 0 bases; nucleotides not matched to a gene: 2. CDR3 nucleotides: TGTGCCAGCAGTTTCCTAGCGGCCTCCTACGAGCAGTACTTC. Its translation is CASSFLAASYEQYF.

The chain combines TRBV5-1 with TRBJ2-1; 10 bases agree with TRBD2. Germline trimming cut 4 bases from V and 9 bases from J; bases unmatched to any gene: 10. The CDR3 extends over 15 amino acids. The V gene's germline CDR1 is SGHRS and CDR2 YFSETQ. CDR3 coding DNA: TGCGCCAGCAGCCTAGGGCTAGCGGGAGTTAGTGAGCAGTTCTTC. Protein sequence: CASSLGLAGVSEQFF.

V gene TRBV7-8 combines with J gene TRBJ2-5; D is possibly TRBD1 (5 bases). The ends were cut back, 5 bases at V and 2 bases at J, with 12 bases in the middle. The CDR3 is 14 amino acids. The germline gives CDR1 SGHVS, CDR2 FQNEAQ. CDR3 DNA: TGTGCCAGCAGCATCAGGGCTTGGCAAGAGACCCAGTACTTC. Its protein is CASSIRAWQETQYF.

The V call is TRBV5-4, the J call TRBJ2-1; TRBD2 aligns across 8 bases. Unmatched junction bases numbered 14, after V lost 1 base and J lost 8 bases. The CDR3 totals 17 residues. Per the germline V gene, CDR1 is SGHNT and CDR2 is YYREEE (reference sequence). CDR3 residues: CASSLYKIGLAGDEQFF. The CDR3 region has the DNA TGTGCCAGCAGCTTGTATAAGATAGGACTAGCCGGCGATGAGCAGTTCTTC. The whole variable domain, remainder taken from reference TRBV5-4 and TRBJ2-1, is ETGVTQSPTHLIKTRGQQVTLRCSSQSGHNTVSWYQQALGQGPQFIFQYYREEENGRGNFPPRFSGLQFPNYSSELNVNALELDDSALYLCASSLYKIGLAGDEQFFGPGTRLTVL.

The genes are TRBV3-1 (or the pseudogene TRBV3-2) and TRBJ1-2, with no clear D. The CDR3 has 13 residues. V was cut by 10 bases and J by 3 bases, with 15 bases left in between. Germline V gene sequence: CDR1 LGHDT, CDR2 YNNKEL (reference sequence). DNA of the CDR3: TGTGCCACCAGGCCGGGCGGGGACTATGGCTACACCTTC. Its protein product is CATRPGGDYGYTF.

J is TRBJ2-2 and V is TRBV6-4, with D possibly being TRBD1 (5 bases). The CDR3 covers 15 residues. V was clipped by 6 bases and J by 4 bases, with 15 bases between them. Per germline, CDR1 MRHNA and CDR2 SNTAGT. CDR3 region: CASRENPTVTGELFF. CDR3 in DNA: TGTGCCAGCAGGGAAAACCCGACAGTCACCGGGGAGCTGTTTTTT.

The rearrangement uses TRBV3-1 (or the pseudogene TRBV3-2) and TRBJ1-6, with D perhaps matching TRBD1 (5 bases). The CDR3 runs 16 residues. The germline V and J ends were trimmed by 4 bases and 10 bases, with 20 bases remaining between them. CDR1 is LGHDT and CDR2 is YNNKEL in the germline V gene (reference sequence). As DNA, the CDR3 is TGTGCCAGCAGCCGAAGTGGGGCCACAGGACCCTCACCCCTCCACTTT. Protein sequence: CASSRSGATGPSPLHF.

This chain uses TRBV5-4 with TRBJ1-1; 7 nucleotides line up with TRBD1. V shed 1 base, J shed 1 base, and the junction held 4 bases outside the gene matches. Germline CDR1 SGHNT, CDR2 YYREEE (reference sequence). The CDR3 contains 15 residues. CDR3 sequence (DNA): TGTGCCAGCAGCTTGCGGACAGGTCCGAACACTGAAGCTTTCTTT. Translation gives CASSLRTGPNTEAFF.

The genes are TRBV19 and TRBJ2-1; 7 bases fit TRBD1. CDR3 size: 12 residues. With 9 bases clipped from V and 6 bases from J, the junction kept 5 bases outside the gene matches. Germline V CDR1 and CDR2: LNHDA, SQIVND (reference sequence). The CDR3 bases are TGTGCCAGCCGGGCAGGGGGCAATGAGCAGTTCTTC. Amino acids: CASRAGGNEQFF.

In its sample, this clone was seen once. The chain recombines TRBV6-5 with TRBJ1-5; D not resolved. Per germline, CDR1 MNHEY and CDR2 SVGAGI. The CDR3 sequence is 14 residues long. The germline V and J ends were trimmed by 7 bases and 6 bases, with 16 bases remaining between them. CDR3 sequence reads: CASMDWQALQPQHF. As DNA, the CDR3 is TGTGCCAGCATGGATTGGCAGGCCCTTCAGCCCCAGCATTTT.

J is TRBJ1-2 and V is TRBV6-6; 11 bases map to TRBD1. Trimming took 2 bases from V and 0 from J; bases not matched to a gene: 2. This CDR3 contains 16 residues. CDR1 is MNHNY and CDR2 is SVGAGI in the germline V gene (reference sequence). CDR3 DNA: TGTGCCAGCAGTTACGGGACAGGGGGAACTAACTATGGCTACACCTTC. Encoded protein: CASSYGTGGTNYGYTF.

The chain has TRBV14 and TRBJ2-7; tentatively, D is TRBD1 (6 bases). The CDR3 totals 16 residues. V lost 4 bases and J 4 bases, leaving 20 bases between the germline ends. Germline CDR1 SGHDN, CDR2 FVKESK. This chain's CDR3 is CASSPGRNRAFYEQYF. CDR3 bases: TGTGCCAGCAGCCCCGGCCGGAACAGGGCTTTTTACGAGCAGTACTTC.

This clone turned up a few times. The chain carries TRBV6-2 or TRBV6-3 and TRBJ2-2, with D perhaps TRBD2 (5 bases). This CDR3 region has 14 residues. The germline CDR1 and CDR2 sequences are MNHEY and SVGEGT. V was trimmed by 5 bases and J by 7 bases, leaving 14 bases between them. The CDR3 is CASSLYGEGGELFF. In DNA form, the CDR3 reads TGTGCCAGCAGTCTTTACGGGGAAGGCGGGGAGCTGTTTTTT.